One sample yielded the 25 T cell receptor beta chains listed below, sequenced in a study of blood T cell repertoires in COVID-19. Profiling relied on immunoSEQ multiplex PCR, and the TCRdb table lists in-frame clones only, not all of them. This table has around 250,000 clones, around 81% appearing once. The sequencing input was peripheral blood. All receptors come from a man aged 25-40 years who had recovered from COVID-19.

This CDR3 is CASSTSGEADTQYF. DNA of the CDR3: TGTGCCAGCTCTACTAGCGGGGAGGCAGATACGCAGTATTTT. The V gene is TRBV9, the J gene TRBJ2-3, with 10 bases lining up with TRBD2. CDR1 and CDR2 (germline): SGDLS, YYNGEE. The CDR3 spans 14 residues. J gave up 4 bases and V 7 bases, and 6 bases lay outside the gene matches.

This chain uses TRBV27 with TRBJ2-2, with unresolved D. Between the trimmed V and J ends, which lost 2 bases and 1 base, there was a span of 14 bases. The CDR3 spans 17 residues. CDR1 is MNHEY and CDR2 is SMNVEV in the germline V gene (reference sequence). CDR3 region: CASSLHLSRMNTGELFF. The CDR3 nucleotides read TGTGCCAGCAGTTTACACCTGTCCAGGATGAACACCGGGGAGCTGTTTTTT.

This sequence joins TRBV18 and TRBJ1-5; D is undetermined. Trimming stripped 2 bases from V and 3 bases from J, with 11 bases between. The CDR3 runs 15 residues. Per the germline V gene, CDR1 is KGHSH and CDR2 is LQKENI. CDR3 nucleotides: TGTGCCAGCTCACCAGGGCCACCGCTCAATCAGCCCCAGCATTTT. Translation: CASSPGPPLNQPQHF. Filled out from reference TRBV18 and TRBJ1-5, the complete variable domain reads NAGVMQNPRHLVRRRGQEARLRCSPMKGHSHVYWYRQLPEEGLKFMVYLQKENIIDESGMPKERFSAEFPKEGPSILRIQQVVRGDSAAYFCASSPGPPLNQPQHFGDGTRLSIL.

CDR3 in amino acids: CASSVERAGEKLFF. CDR3 nucleotides: TGTGCCAGCAGCGTAGAGAGGGCCGGCGAAAAACTGTTTTTT. V and J are TRBV9 and TRBJ1-4, with D hard to call. Per germline, CDR1 SGDLS and CDR2 YYNGEE. This CDR3 region has 14 residues. Trimming pared 0 bases from V and 8 bases from J, leaving 11 bases between. The variable domain in full, with the rest retrieved from reference TRBV9 and TRBJ1-4, is DSGVTQTPKHLITATGQRVTLRCSPRSGDLSVYWYQQSLDQGLQFLIQYYNGEERAKGNILERFSAQQFPDLHSELNLSSLELGDSALYFCASSVERAGEKLFFGSGTQLSVL.

The V and J genes are TRBV6-2 or TRBV6-3 and TRBJ1-2; D may be TRBD1 (5 bases). The CDR3 runs 12 residues. Germline V gives CDR1 MNHEY, CDR2 SVGEGT. With 6 bases removed from V and 4 bases from J, the gap between germline ends came to 9 bases. The CDR3 region has the DNA TGTGCCAGCAGCATTGACAGCTATGGCTACACCTTC. It translates to CASSIDSYGYTF.

The chain recombines TRBV6-5 with TRBJ2-2, with D perhaps matching TRBD1 (5 bases). From germline, CDR1 is MNHEY and CDR2 SVGAGI. The V end lost 0 bases, the J end lost 5 bases, and 7 bases lay between the germline ends. CDR3 length: 14 amino acids. CDR3 DNA: TGTGCCAGCAGTTACTCGCCAGGGACCGGGGAGCTGTTTTTT. Translating gives CASSYSPGTGELFF.

V is TRBV5-5 and J is TRBJ1-5, with D uncertain. The CDR3 extends over 17 amino acids. Germline V lookup: CDR1 SGHKS, CDR2 YYEKEE (reference sequence). Trimming stripped 4 bases from V and 0 bases from J, with 17 bases between. CDR3 nucleotides: TGTGCCAGCAGCCCAGTTACAGCATTTAATAGCAATCAGCCCCAGCATTTT. Its protein product is CASSPVTAFNSNQPQHF. The variable domain in full, with the rest retrieved from reference TRBV5-5 and TRBJ1-5, is DAGVTQSPTHLIKTRGQQVTLRCSPISGHKSVSWYQQVLGQGPQFIFQYYEKEERGRGNFPDRFSARQFPNYSSELNVNALLLGDSALYLCASSPVTAFNSNQPQHFGDGTRLSIL.

J is TRBJ2-1 and V is TRBV3-1 (or the pseudogene TRBV3-2); possible D gene TRBD2, 5 bases. The CDR3 is 12 residues long. Deletions cut 2 bases from V and 7 bases from J, with 6 bases between. CDR1 LGHDT and CDR2 YNNKEL come from the germline V gene (reference sequence). CDR3 nucleotide sequence: TGTGCCAGCAGCCAATGGGAGAATGAGCAGTTCTTC. Translation gives CASSQWENEQFF.

This chain links TRBV28 with TRBJ2-7, with 9 bases aligning to TRBD1. Germline V lookup: CDR1 MDHEN, CDR2 SYDVKM. The CDR3 is made up of 15 amino acids. V was clipped by 6 bases and J by 6 bases; unmatched bases: 12. CDR3 bases: TGTGCCAGCAGAACACCGGGACAGGGTTCCGTCGAGCAGTACTTC. Its protein is CASRTPGQGSVEQYF.

The rearrangement joins TRBV5-1 to TRBJ2-1, with a tentative D call TRBD2 (5 bases). V lost 3 bases, J lost 6 bases, and 13 bases lay in between. The CDR3 runs to 14 residues. The germline V gene encodes CDR1 SGHRS and CDR2 YFSETQ. The CDR3 region has the DNA TGCGCCAGCAGCTCGATGGTCCGGGGCAATGAGCAGTTCTTC. It encodes CASSSMVRGNEQFF.

The chain recombines TRBV7-6 with TRBJ2-2, with D unresolved. The V and J ends lost 6 bases and 5 bases respectively, with 13 bases between them. Germline V CDR1 and CDR2: SGHVS, FNYEAQ. The CDR3 runs 14 residues. This CDR3 reads CASRANPRTGELFF. The CDR3 DNA sequence: TGTGCCAGCAGGGCCAATCCTCGAACCGGGGAGCTGTTTTTT.

The rearrangement links TRBV28 to TRBJ2-7; D not certain. CDR3 size: 14 residues. Germline CDR1 MDHEN, CDR2 SYDVKM. Trimming removed 1 base from V and 5 bases from J, with 12 bases in between. The CDR3 is CASSLFRNSDEQYV. In nucleotides, the CDR3 is TGTGCCAGCAGTTTATTCCGAAACAGTGACGAGCAGTACGTC.

V is TRBV5-1 and J is TRBJ2-5, with D tentatively TRBD2 (6 bases). The CDR3 loop spans 15 amino acids. Per germline, CDR1 SGHRS and CDR2 YFSETQ. V was pared by 2 bases and J by 4 bases, with 15 bases between. CDR3 bases: TGCGCCAGCAGCTTCGGCAGCTTGGGAGGAGAGACCCAGTACTTC. As protein: CASSFGSLGGETQYF.

In DNA, the CDR3 is TGTGCCATCAAGGATAGCGGGGACACCTACGAGCAGTACTTC. Its protein product is CAIKDSGDTYEQYF. This rearrangement joins TRBV10-3 to TRBJ2-7; TRBD2 aligns across 8 bases. J gave up 2 bases and V 7 bases, and 7 bases lay outside the gene matches. Per the germline V gene, CDR1 is ENHRY and CDR2 is SYGVKD. This CDR3 is 14 amino acids long.

CDR3 sequence reads: CASSVGTGEGDTQYF. In nucleotides, the CDR3 is TGTGCCAGCAGCGTGGGGACAGGGGAGGGAGATACGCAGTATTTT. V usage is TRBV9 and J usage is TRBJ2-3, with TRBD1 matching 10 bases. Germline CDR1 SGDLS, CDR2 YYNGEE. J lost 5 bases, V lost 2 bases, and 5 bases had no gene match. This CDR3 has 15 amino acids.

The rearrangement uses TRBV7-2 and TRBJ2-1; possibly TRBD1 for D (6 bases). Trimming stripped 1 base from V and 2 bases from J, with 9 bases between. The CDR3 extends over 15 amino acids. The germline gives CDR1 SGHTA, CDR2 FQGNSA. This CDR3 reads CASSLDRVAYNEQFF. The CDR3 DNA reads as TGTGCCAGCAGCTTAGACAGGGTGGCCTACAATGAGCAGTTCTTC.

Points on this clone: The identical CDR3 is also encoded by other nucleotide sequences in the sample. V is TRBV3-1 (or the pseudogene TRBV3-2) and J is TRBJ1-5; a possible D gene is TRBD1 (5 bases). The CDR3 is 14 residues long. The germline V gene encodes CDR1 LGHDT and CDR2 YNNKEL (reference sequence). V gave up 0 bases and J gave up 7 bases, with 10 bases separating them. CDR3 sequence (DNA): TGTGCCAGCAGCCAAGATCGGGGGAACCAGCCCCAGCATTTT. It translates to CASSQDRGNQPQHF.

A few counts support this clone. The V gene is TRBV2, the J gene TRBJ1-1; D uncertain. The CDR3 length is 13 residues. V was pared by 4 bases and J by 1 base, with 7 bases between. Germline V gives CDR1 SNHLY, CDR2 FYNNEI. In nucleotides, the CDR3 is TGTGCCAGCAGTGTCCACGGGAACACTGAAGCTTTCTTT. It is translated as CASSVHGNTEAFF.

CDR3: CATGLAGALELFF. The CDR3 DNA sequence: TGCGCCACTGGGCTAGCGGGGGCCCTCGAGCTGTTTTTT. The chain links TRBV10-2 to TRBJ2-2, with 10 bases identical to TRBD2. Losses at the gene ends were 10 bases for V and 11 bases for J; bases not matched to a gene: 10. Germline values: CDR1 WSHSY, CDR2 SAAADI. The CDR3 loop spans 13 amino acids.

This sequence joins TRBV6-5 and TRBJ1-2; D gene ambiguous. The CDR3 sequence is 14 residues long. Germline values: CDR1 MNHEY, CDR2 SVGAGI. Trimming stripped 7 bases from V and 7 bases from J, with 19 bases between. The CDR3 DNA follows: TGTGCCAGCAACGAGGATCCAGCCCCCTTTGGCTACACCTTC. Amino acids: CASNEDPAPFGYTF.

The rearrangement joins TRBV11-2 to TRBJ2-1; 7 nucleotides line up with TRBD2. J gave up 6 bases and V 5 bases, and 10 bases lay outside the gene matches. The CDR3 runs 15 residues. CDR1 SGHAT and CDR2 FQNNGV come from the germline V gene. This CDR3 reads CASSTRLGLLNEQFF. The CDR3 DNA follows: TGTGCCAGCAGCACGAGGCTGGGACTACTCAATGAGCAGTTCTTC.

The CDR3 sequence: CASSLNGQRGETQYF. The DNA of the CDR3 is TGTGCCAGCAGCTTAAACGGACAGCGGGGGGAGACCCAGTACTTC. This chain uses TRBV11-3 with TRBJ2-5; 8 bases match TRBD2. V shed 2 bases and J 5 bases; nucleotides not matched to a gene: 7. The CDR3 has 15 amino acids. Per the germline V gene, CDR1 is SGHNT and CDR2 is YENEEA.

V and J are TRBV3-1 (or the pseudogene TRBV3-2) and TRBJ1-2; 8 bases are a match to TRBD1. This CDR3 comprises 16 residues. Germline V gene data show CDR1 as LGHDT and CDR2 as YNNKEL (reference sequence). Losses at the gene ends were 4 bases for V and 4 bases for J; bases not matched to a gene: 11. The CDR3 is CASSPIRGTGGYGYTF. CDR3 nucleotide sequence: TGTGCCAGCAGCCCGATCCGGGGTACAGGGGGCTATGGCTACACCTTC.

CDR3 in amino acids: CASSLSAATVGGYTF. CDR3 coding DNA: TGTGCCAGCAGTTTAAGCGCAGCGACAGTAGGGGGCTACACCTTC. The V call is TRBV28, the J call TRBJ1-2; D is perhaps TRBD1 (5 bases). V lost 2 bases, J lost 8 bases, and 18 bases lay in between. Germline V gene sequence: CDR1 MDHEN, CDR2 SYDVKM. This CDR3 region has 15 residues.

V and J are TRBV7-9 and TRBJ1-1; D unresolved. This CDR3 spans 12 amino acids. Looked up from germline, CDR1 is SEHNR and CDR2 is FQNEAQ (reference sequence). V lost 5 bases and J 5 bases, leaving 9 bases between the germline ends. The CDR3, as DNA: TGTGCCAGCAGCACCGCAGCGACTGAAGCTTTCTTT. Translating it yields CASSTAATEAFF.